This note documents a single TCR beta chain sequence. The specificity of this receptor is unknown. Base qualities are not at hand, and no much larger clone is one base apart. V is reduced by 6 bases and J by 1 base, leaving a spacing of 12 bases between them. Looking up the germline V gene yields CDR1 SQVTM and CDR2 ANQGSEA. The cysteine opens and the phenylalanine closes a CDR3 of 13 amino acids. The CDR3 DNA has 39 bases and is translated from base 1. This sample was included in a study of T cells after yellow fever vaccination (dated by TCRdb to the late 2010s). About the study as a whole: The SMART-Seq v4 Ultra Low Input RNA kit was used to prepare libraries from fractions with low cell numbers. Two healthy male donors, one aged 18 to 29 and one aged 30 to 40 years, made up the cohort. To track T-cell clones before and after primary and booster YFV17D yellow fever vaccination, bulk TCR alpha and beta repertoires were sequenced longitudinally. Blood samples were taken at several timepoints before and after primary and secondary immunization, and bulk PBMC replicates and cell subsets were isolated.

TCR cDNA was made using 5'RACE template switching, a step that added a universal primer site and unique molecular identifiers. cDNA synthesis was primed from both the TCR alpha and TCR beta constant segments. Library amplification used two PCR steps, and the second PCR step added sample barcodes and sequencing adapters. Sequencing of libraries was done on Illumina HiSeq 2500 (2x100 bp) or NovaSeq (2x150 bp). The source study handled its data this way. MIGEC was used to demultiplex reads and collapse the reads into UMI consensus sequences, and MiXCR was used for V(D)J alignment. Vaccine-responding clonotypes were defined with edgeR using replicate PBMC samples, requiring FDR below 0.01 and a log2 fold change above 5 up to day 15. Bulk clonotypes were assigned CD4 or CD8 identity according to which sequenced CD4 or CD8 repertoire held them at higher abundance. The public reads were quality trimmed at Q25 with fastp and then assembled into clones with MiXCR by TCRdb, keeping productive beta chains. Identical CDR3 proteins give one entry, which carries the most common genes and DNA. None of the V and J calls come from the authors' own analysis; TCRdb made them. This sample is represented by hundreds of thousands of distinct CDR3 sequences; about a sixth of them were singletons. In total, the top ten clones hold approximately 15% of the sample.

The research as a whole found: Because abundant contaminating clonotypes from the bulk population could be contained in FACS-sorted repertoires, computational filtering was required. Most clones expanded after primary vaccination were re-detected after the booster (just under 97% of CD4 and more than 70% of CD8), suggesting broad memory maintenance. A small share of clonotypes occurred in both CD4 and CD8 compartments, likely arising from convergent recombination. Because only a couple of donors were included in the study, the extent to which the findings can be generalized is limited. The secondary T-cell response was weaker than the primary response but faster, peaking on day 5 instead of day 15.

The treatment or condition label for this specimen denotes: live attenuated yellow fever vaccine strain. Two biological replicates of bulk PBMCs were collected at each blood-draw timepoint. PBMCs were isolated from peripheral blood using a standard Ficoll-Paque protocol. TriZol was used to extract RNA from bulk PBMCs, CD4 and CD8 fractions, and dextramer-positive and dextramer-negative fractions. This sequence originates from a man aged 18-30 years who received the YFV17D yellow fever vaccine. The material was PBMCs, obtained 5 to 6 days after the first yellow fever vaccination. The chain couples TRBV29-1 to TRBJ1-2; the D gene is unclear. The DNA is as follows: TGCAGCGTGTGGCTCGGAGGTAACTATGGCTACACCTTC. This gives the protein CSVWLGGNYGYTF.